The clone carrying this T cell receptor beta chain was detected a few times. Template material for amplifying TCR beta CDR3 regions consisted of RNA transcripts. In the first-round RT-PCR of the TCR CDR3, the HTBI primer set was used. TCRdb re-derived calls from the multiplex PCR reads in MiXCR, one entry per CDR3 protein. The sample holds around 340,000 distinct CDR3 sequences, over 15% seen once. It was uncontrolled infection, other autoimmune disease, pregnancy or lactation that excluded patients. After removal of 2 bases from V and 3 bases from J, the junction contained 5 bases not matched to a gene. Germline values: CDR1 LGHDT, CDR2 YNNKEL (reference sequence). The CDR3 runs to 17 residues. The data stem from a study of T cells in Graves' hyperthyroidism and ophthalmopathy.

The sequence derives from a man in his thirties or forties with Graves' hyperthyroidism. This sequence joins TRBV3-1 and TRBJ2-3; 13 nucleotides align to TRBD2. The sequenced sample was blood. The chain's CDR3 is CASSQMTSGRLTDTQYF. The CDR3 DNA reads as TGTGCCAGCAGCCAAATGACTAGCGGGAGGTTAACAGATACGCAGTATTTT.